Presented here are 24 T cell receptor beta chains from one specimen sequenced in a study of cytomegalovirus exposure and HLA in healthy donors. Only in-frame clones appear in the TCRdb table, and some are missing; sequencing was by immunoSEQ multiplex PCR. The sample carries more than 130,000 clones, just over 85% recorded once. Sample: PBMCs. The receptors here all came from a woman aged 18-29 years in good health and CMV-seropositive.

Details on this clone: The junction does not match germline at one end; this may be a read error. V is TRBV7-7 and J is TRBJ1-2; TRBD1 matches at 10 bases. The CDR3 extends over 15 amino acids. The germline V gene encodes CDR1 SSHAT and CDR2 FNYEAQ (reference sequence). The CDR3: CASSPLGQGPYGYTF. In DNA form, the CDR3 reads TGTGCTAGCAGCCCCCTGGGACAGGGGCCTTATGGCTACACCTTC.

This clone was seen once. The chain carries TRBV19 and TRBJ2-2, with TRBD1 identical over 10 bases. The V segment lost 7 bases and the J segment 3 bases; nucleotides outside the gene matches: 5. The CDR3 spans 15 residues. Germline-derived CDR1 and CDR2 are LNHDA and SQIVND (reference sequence). CDR3 bases: TGTGCCAGTATACGGACAGGGGGATACACCGGGGAGCTGTTTTTT. Translated, it gives CASIRTGGYTGELFF. The full variable domain, its missing parts supplied by reference TRBV19 and TRBJ2-2, is DGGITQSPKYLFRKEGQNVTLSCEQNLNHDAMYWYRQDPGQGLRLIYYSQIVNDFQKGDIAEGYSVSREKKESFPLTVTSAQKNPTAFYLCASIRTGGYTGELFFGEGSRLTVL.

The rearrangement links TRBV4-2 to TRBJ1-5; 9 nucleotides agree with TRBD1. CDR3 size: 15 residues. The trim removed 4 bases at V and 10 bases at J, leaving 11 bases unmatched. From germline, CDR1 is LGHNA and CDR2 YNFKEQ. CDR3 loop: CASSPRARQGGPQHF. CDR3 DNA: TGTGCCAGCAGCCCGCGGGCGAGACAGGGGGGTCCCCAGCATTTT.

Here the CDR3 DNA reads TGTGCCAGCAGTGAATTAGGGGGATTAGAAAAACTGTTTTTT. This translates into CASSELGGLEKLFF. This chain connects TRBV25-1 to TRBJ1-4; TRBD1 might be the D (6 bases). The V gene lost 1 base and the J gene lost 8 bases, with 11 bases spanning the gap. The germline gives CDR1 MGHDK, CDR2 SYGVNS. The CDR3 consists of 14 residues.

This sequence joins TRBV19 and TRBJ1-6; TRBD1 is a possible D gene (5 bases). V dropped 5 bases and J dropped 7 bases, with 15 bases sitting between them. The V gene's germline CDR1 is LNHDA and CDR2 SQIVND (reference sequence). The length of the CDR3 is 15 residues. The DNA for the CDR3 is TGTGCCAGTAGTTCCCTATCGGGGGTAAATTCACCCCTCCACTTT. It encodes CASSSLSGVNSPLHF. Supplemented by reference TRBV19 and TRBJ1-6, the full variable domain reads DGGITQSPKYLFRKEGQNVTLSCEQNLNHDAMYWYRQDPGQGLRLIYYSQIVNDFQKGDIAEGYSVSREKKESFPLTVTSAQKNPTAFYLCASSSLSGVNSPLHFGNGTRLTVT.

This rearrangement joins TRBV4-3 to TRBJ2-2, with a tentative D call TRBD2 (7 bases). The ends were cut back, 5 bases at V and 6 bases at J, with 13 bases in the middle. The CDR3 has 14 residues. CDR1 and CDR2 from the germline V gene are LGHNA and YSLEER. CDR3: CASSFGEGAGELFF. The CDR3 region has the DNA TGCGCCAGCAGCTTCGGGGAGGGGGCCGGGGAGCTGTTTTTT.

The chain uses TRBV6-5 and TRBJ1-1; D might be TRBD1 (6 bases). CDR1 and CDR2 (germline): MNHEY, SVGAGI. The CDR3 has 15 amino acids. V dropped 6 bases and J dropped 1 base, with 15 bases sitting between them. The chain's CDR3 is CASSSLLQGNTEAFF. CDR3 nucleotides: TGTGCCAGCAGCTCCTTACTACAGGGGAACACTGAAGCTTTCTTT.

The chain employs TRBV5-1 and TRBJ1-5, with 8 nucleotides matching TRBD1. Germline V gives CDR1 SGHRS, CDR2 YFSETQ. The CDR3 is 16 residues long. V was clipped by 1 base and J by 2 bases; unmatched bases: 5. Here the CDR3 DNA reads TGCGCCAGCAGCTTGACAGGGGGTAAGGGCAATCAGCCCCAGCATTTT. It yields the protein CASSLTGGKGNQPQHF.

The chain carries TRBV7-9 and TRBJ2-2; 9 positions agree with TRBD1. Germline CDR1 SEHNR, CDR2 FQNEAQ (reference sequence). V trimming: 5 bases; J trimming: 6 bases; junction bases outside the gene matches: 10. The CDR3 has 16 residues. CDR3 nucleotides: TGTGCCAGCAGCCGCCGAGACAGGGGGAGTTCCGGGGAGCTGTTTTTT. It codes for CASSRRDRGSSGELFF.

The rearrangement joins TRBV7-9 to TRBJ1-2, with a tentative D call TRBD1 (5 bases). The CDR3 covers 14 residues. The V end lost 7 bases, the J end lost 3 bases, and 15 bases lay between the germline ends. Per the germline V gene, CDR1 is SEHNR and CDR2 is FQNEAQ (reference sequence). Here the CDR3 DNA reads TGTGCCAGCACCCTAGGGGAGGTCGACTATGGCTACACCTTC. Its protein is CASTLGEVDYGYTF.

The chain has TRBV6-6 and TRBJ1-5; 7 bases are a match to TRBD1. Germline CDR1 MNHNY, CDR2 SVGAGI (reference sequence). V was clipped by 6 bases and J by 3 bases; unmatched bases: 11. The CDR3 extends over 16 amino acids. In DNA, the CDR3 is TGTGCCAGCAGACCAGCCGGGACAGAAAACAATCAGCCCCAGCATTTT. Its translation is CASRPAGTENNQPQHF.

The chain links TRBV6-1 to TRBJ2-7; 7 bases align to TRBD1. The CDR3 runs 11 residues. The germline CDR1 and CDR2 sequences are MNHNS and SASEGT. Trimming cost V 4 bases and J 6 bases; bases outside gene matches: 0. The CDR3 nucleotides read TGTGCCAGCAGTGGGACAGGCGAGCAGTACTTC. Protein sequence: CASSGTGEQYF.

This clone was observed a single time. The genes are TRBV27 and TRBJ1-2; 10 nucleotides agree with TRBD1. The CDR3 length is 16 residues. Trimming cost V 3 bases and J 4 bases; bases outside gene matches: 8. Germline CDR1 and CDR2: MNHEY and SMNVEV (reference sequence). The CDR3 nucleotides are TGTGCCAGCAGTTTTGCCGGAGGGGACAGGGGCTATGGCTACACCTTC. This encodes CASSFAGGDRGYGYTF.

V and J are TRBV6-5 and TRBJ2-1, with 10 nucleotides matching TRBD1. Germline trimming cut 6 bases from V and 3 bases from J; bases unmatched to any gene: 5. Germline V CDR1 and CDR2: MNHEY, SVGAGI. The length of the CDR3 is 15 residues. This CDR3 is CASSTGTGVYNEQFF. CDR3 nucleotides: TGTGCCAGCAGCACCGGGACAGGGGTCTACAATGAGCAGTTCTTC.

CDR3 amino acids: CASSTSGRALTDTQYF. The CDR3 DNA reads as TGCGCCAGCAGCACTAGCGGGAGGGCACTCACAGATACGCAGTATTTT. This sequence joins TRBV5-1 and TRBJ2-3; 13 nucleotides align to TRBD2. Unmatched junction bases numbered 4, after V lost 4 bases and J lost 2 bases. Germline values: CDR1 SGHRS, CDR2 YFSETQ. The CDR3 spans 16 residues.

The J gene is TRBJ1-2, the V gene TRBV29-1; no clear D gene. The CDR3 has 13 amino acids. Germline CDR1 SQVTM, CDR2 ANQGSEA. Trimming removed 1 base at V and 5 bases at J, with 11 bases between. The CDR3 spells CSVEGGGFYGYTF. The CDR3 nucleotides are TGCAGCGTTGAAGGGGGAGGGTTTTATGGCTACACCTTC.

V gene TRBV5-6 combines with J gene TRBJ1-5; D unresolved. CDR3 length equals 16 residues. Trimming removed 1 base at V and 0 bases at J, with 11 bases between. In germline, CDR1 is SGHDT, CDR2 YYEEEE. CDR3 region: CASSLWYSHSNQPQHF. The CDR3 DNA follows: TGTGCCAGCAGCTTGTGGTACAGCCATAGCAATCAGCCCCAGCATTTT.

Here the CDR3 reads CASSQQGNTEAFF. CDR3 sequence (DNA): TGCGCCAGCAGTCAACAGGGGAACACTGAAGCTTTCTTT. The chain has TRBV10-1 and TRBJ1-1; the D gene is possibly TRBD1 (6 bases). Germline CDR1 is WNHNN and CDR2 is SYGVQD (reference sequence). CDR3 size: 13 residues. The V end was cut by 5 bases, the J end by 1 base, with 8 bases between.

This clone appeared a few times. The rearrangement uses TRBV5-4 and TRBJ1-2; 9 nucleotides align to TRBD1. CDR3 length: 16 amino acids. J gave up 4 bases and V 4 bases, and 11 bases lay outside the gene matches. From germline, CDR1 is SGHNT and CDR2 YYREEE (reference sequence). The CDR3 bases are TGTGCCAGCAGCCAAGGCGCCGGGACAGGGATCTATGGCTACACCTTC. Translated, it gives CASSQGAGTGIYGYTF.

This clone was picked up one time. The J gene is TRBJ2-3, the V gene TRBV5-1, with D possibly TRBD1 on 5 matching bases. CDR1 SGHRS and CDR2 YFSETQ come from the germline V gene. The V gene lost 4 bases and the J gene lost 0 bases, with 9 bases spanning the gap. CDR3 length equals 14 residues. CDR3 sequence reads: CASSPGISTDTQYF. The CDR3 region has the DNA TGCGCCAGCAGCCCAGGGATTAGCACAGATACGCAGTATTTT.

The rearrangement links TRBV6-1 to TRBJ2-5; 7 bases line up with TRBD2. V dropped 3 bases and J dropped 4; count of bases not matched to a gene: 11. There are 16 residues in the CDR3. Germline V gives CDR1 MNHNS, CDR2 SASEGT. The CDR3 loop reads CASSDPPSGEGETQYF. CDR3 sequence (DNA): TGTGCCAGCAGTGATCCCCCCAGCGGGGAGGGAGAGACCCAGTACTTC.

The CDR3 protein is CASSSAGETGSYEQYF. CDR3 in DNA: TGTGCCAGCAGCTCCGCAGGGGAGACAGGTTCCTACGAGCAGTACTTC. The chain links TRBV11-2 to TRBJ2-7, with D perhaps TRBD1 (6 bases). The CDR3 is 16 amino acids. Germline assignment: CDR1 SGHAT and CDR2 FQNNGV. V was pared by 4 bases and J by 1 base, with 17 bases between. Drawing the rest from reference TRBV11-2 and TRBJ2-7, the complete variable domain is EAGVAQSPRYKIIEKRQSVAFWCNPISGHATLYWYQQILGQGPKLLIQFQNNGVVDDSQLPKDRFSAERLKGVDSTLKIQPAKLEDSAVYLCASSSAGETGSYEQYFGPGTRLTVT.

The chain uses TRBV2 and TRBJ1-1, with D perhaps TRBD1 (5 bases). CDR3 length: 11 amino acids. Germline V gene sequence: CDR1 SNHLY, CDR2 FYNNEI. V was trimmed by 10 bases and J by 4 bases, leaving 10 bases between them. DNA for the CDR3: TGTGCCACCCTCGGGGGCACTGAAGCTTTCTTT. Translation gives CATLGGTEAFF.

The V call is TRBV2, the J call TRBJ2-1; D is uncertain. With 4 bases removed from V and 5 bases from J, the gap between germline ends came to 9 bases. This CDR3 spans 13 amino acids. Germline V gives CDR1 SNHLY, CDR2 FYNNEI. The CDR3 DNA reads as TGTGCCAGCAGTGCGCACCGAGACAATGAGCAGTTCTTC. It encodes CASSAHRDNEQFF.